A selection of T cell receptor beta chains follows, all from one sample in a study of blood T cell dynamics during melanoma immunotherapy. Libraries were prepared by immunoSEQ multiplex PCR; TCRdb keeps only in-frame clonotypes and omits some of them. The data show roughly 10,000 clones, about four fifths seen once. Source: blood, taken from a patient treated with checkpoint blockade. The source is a human donor with melanoma. The CDR3 runs from the conserved cysteine through the conserved F or W. D genes are given only for firm matches. Where a row states a size, it is once, few, many or the class of an expanded clone; other rows omit it.

d_call: TRBD1; j_call: TRBJ2-7; v_call: TRBV27; clone_size: .; cdr3_aa: CASRAAGTGSYEQYF; cdr3_nt: TGTGCCAGCAGAGCAGCCGGGACAGGGTCCTACGAGCAGTACTTC
d_call: .; j_call: TRBJ1-2; v_call: TRBV7-2; clone_size: .; cdr3_aa: CASSPGGGTINYGYTF; cdr3_nt: TGTGCCAGCAGCCCGGGGGGGGGTACGATTAACTATGGCTACACCTTC
d_call: TRBD1; j_call: TRBJ1-2; v_call: TRBV4-3; clone_size: .; cdr3_aa: CASSPRTGGTDYGYTF; cdr3_nt: TGCGCCAGCAGCCCGAGGACAGGGGGCACGGACTATGGCTACACCTTC
d_call: TRBD1; j_call: TRBJ1-4; v_call: TRBV7-2; clone_size: .; cdr3_aa: CASSFPQGERKLFF; cdr3_nt: TGTGCCAGCAGCTTCCCACAGGGGGAGCGAAAACTGTTTTTT
d_call: TRBD1; j_call: TRBJ2-5; v_call: TRBV5-6; clone_size: .; cdr3_aa: CASSRRGQAKEETQYF; cdr3_nt: TGTGCCAGCAGCCGGAGGGGACAGGCGAAGGAGGAGACCCAGTACTTC
d_call: .; j_call: TRBJ1-1; v_call: TRBV4-1; clone_size: few; cdr3_aa: CASSQGPMNTEAFF; cdr3_nt: TGCGCCAGCAGCCAGGGGCCAATGAACACTGAAGCTTTCTTT
d_call: TRBD2; j_call: TRBJ2-5; v_call: TRBV27; clone_size: .; cdr3_aa: CASSPWTSQETQYF; cdr3_nt: TGTGCCAGCAGTCCCTGGACTAGCCAAGAGACCCAGTACTTC
d_call: .; j_call: TRBJ2-7; v_call: TRBV4-1; clone_size: .; cdr3_aa: CASSQTPSSYEQYF; cdr3_nt: TGCGCCAGCAGCCAGACTCCGAGCTCCTACGAGCAGTACTTC
d_call: TRBD1; j_call: TRBJ2-7; v_call: TRBV15; clone_size: .; cdr3_aa: CATSSQGQAYEQYF; cdr3_nt: TGTGCCACCAGCAGCCAGGGACAGGCCTACGAGCAGTACTTC
d_call: .; j_call: TRBJ1-2; v_call: TRBV5-1; clone_size: .; cdr3_aa: CASSLASPQGDYGYTF; cdr3_nt: TGCGCCAGCAGCTTGGCCTCCCCCCAGGGAGACTATGGCTACACCTTC
d_call: .; j_call: TRBJ2-3; v_call: TRBV21-1; clone_size: .; cdr3_aa: CASSKVETKEGTATDTQYF; cdr3_nt: TGTGCCAGCAGCAAAGTAGAGACAAAAGAGGGCACAGCCACAGATACGCAGTATTTT
d_call: .; j_call: TRBJ1-1; v_call: TRBV5-1; clone_size: .; cdr3_aa: CASSSAGKVAFF; cdr3_nt: TGCGCCAGCAGCTCTGCAGGGAAAGTAGCTTTCTTT
d_call: TRBD2; j_call: TRBJ2-1; v_call: TRBV6-5; clone_size: .; cdr3_aa: CASSLSGGGYNEQFF; cdr3_nt: TGTGCCAGCAGTCTCTCCGGGGGGGGTTACAATGAGCAGTTCTTC
d_call: TRBD2; j_call: TRBJ2-3; v_call: TRBV7-2; clone_size: .; cdr3_aa: CASSPLAGFITDTQYF; cdr3_nt: TGTGCCAGCAGCCCACTAGCGGGATTCATCACAGATACGCAGTATTTT
d_call: .; j_call: TRBJ2-1; v_call: TRBV9; clone_size: .; cdr3_aa: CASSASTEPTKKFF; cdr3_nt: TGTGCCAGCAGCGCATCGACCGAACCGACGAAGAAGTTCTTC
d_call: .; j_call: TRBJ2-1; v_call: TRBV4-1; clone_size: .; cdr3_aa: CASSQLDLISYNEQFF; cdr3_nt: TGCGCCAGCAGCCAGTTGGACTTAATCTCCTACAATGAGCAGTTCTTC
d_call: TRBD1; j_call: TRBJ1-2; v_call: TRBV19; clone_size: .; cdr3_aa: CASGPDRGYGYTF; cdr3_nt: TGTGCCAGTGGGCCCGACAGGGGCTATGGCTACACCTTC
d_call: .; j_call: TRBJ1-1; v_call: TRBV6-5; clone_size: .; cdr3_aa: CASSFPYRVEGEAFF; cdr3_nt: TGTGCCAGCAGCTTTCCCTACAGGGTTGAGGGTGAAGCTTTCTTT
d_call: .; j_call: TRBJ2-7; v_call: TRBV6-5; clone_size: few; cdr3_aa: CASSYYPARGEQYF; cdr3_nt: TGTGCCAGCAGTTATTATCCGGCTCGCGGCGAGCAGTACTTC
d_call: .; j_call: TRBJ1-2; v_call: TRBV30; clone_size: .; cdr3_aa: CAWSNAYGYTF; cdr3_nt: TGTGCCTGGAGTAACGCCTATGGCTACACCTTC
d_call: .; j_call: TRBJ2-2; v_call: TRBV6-1; clone_size: few; cdr3_aa: CASSVIGTAGSTGELFF; cdr3_nt: TGTGCCAGCAGTGTAATAGGGACCGCTGGGAGCACCGGGGAGCTGTTTTTT
d_call: .; j_call: TRBJ2-7; v_call: TRBV11-3; clone_size: .; cdr3_aa: CASSLGSGGTYEQYF; cdr3_nt: TGTGCCAGCAGCTTAGGTTCGGGCGGGACCTACGAGCAGTACTTC
d_call: TRBD2; j_call: TRBJ2-7; v_call: TRBV6-9; clone_size: .; cdr3_aa: CASSYSASGYEQYF; cdr3_nt: TGTGCCAGCAGTTATTCCGCTAGCGGCTACGAGCAGTACTTC
d_call: .; j_call: TRBJ1-5; v_call: TRBV12-2; clone_size: once; cdr3_aa: CASLMTGYNQPQHF; cdr3_nt: TGTGCAAGTCTCATGACAGGGTATAATCAGCCCCAGCATTTT
d_call: TRBD2; j_call: TRBJ2-3; v_call: TRBV9; clone_size: .; cdr3_aa: CASSPRLAGAPTDTQYF; cdr3_nt: TGTGCCAGCAGCCCTCGACTAGCGGGGGCCCCCACAGATACGCAGTATTTT
d_call: TRBD2; j_call: TRBJ2-7; v_call: TRBV18; clone_size: .; cdr3_aa: CASSPEPSGRLPEQYF; cdr3_nt: TGTGCCAGCTCACCAGAGCCTAGCGGGCGACTCCCGGAGCAGTACTTC
d_call: TRBD2; j_call: TRBJ2-7; v_call: TRBV2; clone_size: .; cdr3_aa: CASSSGTSIGQYF; cdr3_nt: TGTGCCAGCAGCTCCGGGACTAGCATCGGGCAGTACTTC
d_call: .; j_call: TRBJ1-1; v_call: TRBV7-2; clone_size: .; cdr3_aa: CASGLRVGENTEAFF; cdr3_nt: TGTGCCAGCGGACTGAGAGTGGGGGAGAACACTGAAGCTTTCTTT